These 24 T cell receptor beta chains share one sample of origin, sequenced in a study of blood T cell repertoires in COVID-19. This table comes from immunoSEQ multiplex PCR, and its TCRdb copy is limited to in-frame clones, with some not included. The sample includes 150,000 to 200,000 clones, about 82% of them seen just once. The sample taken for sequencing was peripheral blood. The receptors were sampled from a woman under 40 with acute or convalescent COVID-19.

Comments on this clone: Other nucleotide sequences in the sample specify the same CDR3. The rearrangement uses TRBV29-1 and TRBJ2-7; 8 positions match TRBD1. CDR1 is SQVTM and CDR2 is ANQGSEA in the germline V gene. The CDR3 is 13 residues long. The V gene end was trimmed by 3 bases and the J gene end by 0 bases; junction bases not matched to a gene: 1. The CDR3 DNA reads TGCAGCGTTGAGGGACAGGCCTCCTACGAGCAGTACTTC. Translating it yields CSVEGQASYEQYF.

This clone has a handful of counts. This rearrangement joins TRBV19 to TRBJ1-6; a weak D match, TRBD1 (5 bases). The germline V gene has CDR1 LNHDA and CDR2 SQIVND (reference sequence). Trimming took off 0 bases at V and 8 bases at J, with 8 bases between the two ends. The length of the CDR3 is 14 residues. The CDR3 is CASSIDATDSPLHF. DNA of the CDR3: TGTGCCAGTAGTATAGACGCGACAGATTCACCCCTCCACTTT.

The V call is TRBV12-5, the J call TRBJ2-1; D is unclear. The CDR3 is 13 amino acids. V was shortened by 7 bases and J by 7 bases, with 14 bases between the two germline ends. From germline, CDR1 is LGHNT and CDR2 FRNRAP. CDR3 in DNA: TGTGCTAGTGCGTTTTCGGGTCGGAATGAGCAGTTCTTC. It translates to CASAFSGRNEQFF.

The V and J genes are TRBV7-2 and TRBJ1-6, with a tentative D call TRBD1 (6 bases). The CDR3 contains 11 residues. The ends were cut back, 2 bases at V and 13 bases at J, with 6 bases in the middle. From germline, CDR1 is SGHTA and CDR2 FQGNSA. The CDR3 nucleotides read TGTGCCAGCAGCTTACAGGGGCCCCTCCACTTT. Residues: CASSLQGPLHF. The whole variable domain, remainder taken from reference TRBV7-2 and TRBJ1-6, is GAGVSQSPSNKVTEKGKDVELRCDPISGHTALYWYRQSLGQGLEFLIYFQGNSAPDKSGLPSDRFSAERTGGSVSTLTIQRTQQEDSAVYLCASSLQGPLHFGNGTRLTVT.

Concerning this clone itself: The sample holds other DNA sequences that translate to the same CDR3. This chain links TRBV5-1 with TRBJ1-1, with D tentatively TRBD1 (5 bases). The germline gives CDR1 SGHRS, CDR2 YFSETQ. This CDR3 region has 13 residues. Trimming removed 2 bases at V and 4 bases at J, with 9 bases between. The CDR3: CASSLFGGTEAFF. The CDR3 DNA sequence: TGCGCCAGCAGCTTATTCGGGGGCACTGAAGCTTTCTTT.

This clone was found once. The chain is built from TRBV16 and TRBJ1-5; a possible D gene is TRBD1 (6 bases). V was shortened by 2 bases and J by 7 bases, with 12 bases between the two germline ends. The CDR3 is 14 amino acids. CDR1 and CDR2 (germline): KGHSY, FQNENV. The CDR3 nucleotides are TGTGCCAGCAGCCAAGGAAAGGGGGGGCAGCCCCAGCATTTT. It specifies CASSQGKGGQPQHF.

The V call is TRBV5-6, the J call TRBJ1-2; 8 bases fit TRBD1. J gave up 8 bases and V 3 bases, and 24 bases lay outside the gene matches. CDR3 size: 19 residues. In germline, CDR1 is SGHDT, CDR2 YYEEEE. The CDR3: CASSSKRSQGAIRYSGYTF. In DNA form, the CDR3 reads TGTGCCAGCAGCTCGAAACGGAGCCAGGGGGCAATCCGTTACTCCGGCTACACCTTC.

This sequence joins TRBV19 and TRBJ2-2; D is possibly TRBD1 (6 bases). The CDR3 is made up of 14 amino acids. Germline assignment: CDR1 LNHDA and CDR2 SQIVND (reference sequence). The V and J ends lost 4 bases and 1 base respectively, with 7 bases between them. CDR3 bases: TGTGCCAGTAGTACGACAGGGAACACCGGGGAGCTGTTTTTT. Its protein is CASSTTGNTGELFF.

This rearrangement joins TRBV7-9 to TRBJ1-4; D gene unclear. The CDR3 is made up of 13 amino acids. Trimming took off 8 bases at V and 10 bases at J, with 17 bases between the two ends. Germline lookup yields CDR1 SEHNR and CDR2 FQNEAQ (reference sequence). The CDR3 DNA is TGTGCCAGCGCCCAATCAGACTCGGCAAAACTGTTTTTT. It encodes CASAQSDSAKLFF.

This clone has only a few counts. The chain carries TRBV4-1 and TRBJ2-7; TRBD2 is a possible D gene (6 bases). Germline V gives CDR1 MGHRA, CDR2 YSYEKL. The ends were cut back, 0 bases at V and 5 bases at J, with 23 bases in the middle. This CDR3 spans 18 amino acids. In nucleotides, the CDR3 is TGCGCCAGCAGCCAAGAAGGCCCTGGGCCTCTAGCGAACAACGAGCAGTACTTC. It translates to CASSQEGPGPLANNEQYF.

This clone showed up just once. The rearrangement uses TRBV5-4 and TRBJ1-2; D possibly corresponds to TRBD1 (5 bases). Germline values: CDR1 SGHNT, CDR2 YYREEE (reference sequence). The CDR3 has 13 residues. V was clipped by 0 bases and J by 8 bases, with 11 bases between them. CDR3 coding DNA: TGTGCCAGCAGCTTGGACAGGATGGGCGGCTACACCTTC. Protein sequence: CASSLDRMGGYTF.

The rearrangement joins TRBV5-1 to TRBJ2-5, with a weak D call TRBD1 (6 bases). CDR1 SGHRS and CDR2 YFSETQ come from the germline V gene. The CDR3 loop spans 14 amino acids. Trimming pared 4 bases from V and 1 base from J, leaving 11 bases between. The CDR3: CASSGTKTQETQYF. DNA for the CDR3: TGCGCCAGCAGCGGGACAAAAACCCAAGAGACCCAGTACTTC.

V is TRBV3-1 (or the pseudogene TRBV3-2) and J is TRBJ2-4, with D perhaps TRBD2 (5 bases). Trimming stripped 7 bases from V and 9 bases from J, with 16 bases between. This CDR3 spans 13 amino acids. CDR1 and CDR2 from the germline V gene are LGHDT and YNNKEL (reference sequence). This CDR3 is CASTNGIGRIQYF. As DNA, the CDR3 is TGTGCCAGCACTAACGGGATTGGGCGCATTCAGTACTTC.

The V and J genes are TRBV7-2 and TRBJ1-2; D is possibly TRBD1 (6 bases). Trimming shortened V by 4 bases and J by 7 bases, and 10 bases separated the two germline ends. The germline V gene has CDR1 SGHTA and CDR2 FQGNSA. The CDR3 totals 12 residues. CDR3 coding DNA: TGTGCCAGCAGCTCAGGGGACATTGGCTACACCTTC. Amino acid sequence: CASSSGDIGYTF.

The rearrangement joins TRBV5-5 to TRBJ1-6; weak D call: TRBD1 (6 bases). From germline, CDR1 is SGHKS and CDR2 YYEKEE (reference sequence). V dropped 2 bases and J dropped 7 bases, with 16 bases sitting between them. CDR3 length equals 16 residues. CDR3 sequence (DNA): TGTGCCAGCAGCTTTTTTCTGGACAGACCCAATTCACCCCTCCACTTT. It translates to CASSFFLDRPNSPLHF.

The gene calls are TRBV29-1 and TRBJ2-1, with 7 bases lining up with TRBD2. Trimming at V came to 4 bases and at J to 10 bases, leaving 7 bases not matched to a gene. The CDR3 runs to 12 residues. Germline V gene lookup returns CDR1 SQVTM and CDR2 ANQGSEA. The CDR3: CSVGGGWGEQFF. The CDR3, as DNA: TGCAGCGTTGGGGGGGGATGGGGCGAGCAGTTCTTC.

The chain is built from TRBV28 and TRBJ1-4; the match to TRBD1 covers 8 bases. Losses at the gene ends were 8 bases for V and 7 bases for J; bases not matched to a gene: 9. Germline loops: CDR1 MDHEN, CDR2 SYDVKM. This CDR3 spans 14 amino acids. CDR3: CASWRTGMGEKLFF. The CDR3 bases are TGTGCCAGCTGGCGGACAGGGATGGGTGAAAAACTGTTTTTT.

This clone was observed a handful of times. Other DNA sequences in the same sample also yield this CDR3. The chain links TRBV24-1 to TRBJ2-5; weak D call: TRBD1 (5 bases). This CDR3 contains 15 residues. Trimming pared 4 bases from V and 1 base from J, leaving 12 bases between. Germline assignment: CDR1 KGHDR and CDR2 SFDVKD. CDR3 protein: CATSEGQGFQETQYF. The CDR3 coding sequence is TGTGCCACCAGTGAAGGGCAGGGCTTCCAAGAGACCCAGTACTTC.

The chain couples TRBV5-6 to TRBJ1-2, with D uncertain. The CDR3 extends over 13 amino acids. Germline-derived CDR1 and CDR2 are SGHDT and YYEEEE. Trimming removed 4 bases from V and 0 bases from J, with 7 bases in between. CDR3: CASSRVSNYGYTF. CDR3 in DNA: TGTGCCAGCAGCCGTGTTTCTAACTATGGCTACACCTTC.

The chain has TRBV15 and TRBJ2-1; D uncertain. Germline V gene lookup returns CDR1 LNHNV and CDR2 YYDKDF (reference sequence). Trimming cost V 0 bases and J 6 bases, with 9 bases left between them. CDR3 length: 14 residues. The CDR3 nucleotides are TGTGCCACCAGCAGAGATCTATCGTTCAATGAGCAGTTCTTC. Translation gives CATSRDLSFNEQFF. Supplemented by reference TRBV15 and TRBJ2-1, the full variable domain reads DAMVIQNPRYQVTQFGKPVTLSCSQTLNHNVMYWYQQKSSQAPKLLFHYYDKDFNNEADTPDNFQSRRPNTSFCFLDIRSPGLGDTAMYLCATSRDLSFNEQFFGPGTRLTVL.

J is TRBJ1-6 and V is TRBV28; 11 positions agree with TRBD1. This CDR3 comprises 15 residues. J gave up 9 bases and V 5 bases, and 6 bases lay outside the gene matches. Germline loops: CDR1 MDHEN, CDR2 SYDVKM. The CDR3 region has the DNA TGTGCCAGCAGTCTGGACAGGGGGCGCGGTTCACCCCTCCACTTT. Translated, it gives CASSLDRGRGSPLHF.

CDR3 protein: CASSPSGGSRNTIYF. Written as DNA, the CDR3 is TGTGCCAGCAGTCCCTCCGGGGGAAGCCGAAACACCATATATTTT. The J gene is TRBJ1-3, the V gene TRBV27; TRBD1 is a possible D gene (5 bases). V was shortened by 5 bases and J by 5 bases, with 16 bases between the two germline ends. This CDR3 is 15 amino acids long. Germline V lookup: CDR1 MNHEY, CDR2 SMNVEV (reference sequence).

This chain connects TRBV13 to TRBJ2-3, with D possibly matching TRBD2 (6 bases). CDR3 size: 15 residues. The germline gives CDR1 PRHDT, CDR2 FYEKMQ (reference sequence). Deletions cut 0 bases from V and 2 bases from J, with 9 bases between. CDR3 sequence reads: CASSLGIAVTDTQYF. The CDR3 bases are TGTGCCAGCAGCTTAGGAATAGCGGTCACAGATACGCAGTATTTT. Full variable domain (rest looked up from reference TRBV13 and TRBJ2-3): AAGVIQSPRHLIKEKRETATLKCYPIPRHDTVYWYQQGPGQDPQFLISFYEKMQSDKGSIPDRFSAQQFSDYHSELNMSSLELGDSALYFCASSLGIAVTDTQYFGPGTRLTVL.

The V and J genes are TRBV28 and TRBJ1-5; tentatively, D is TRBD1 (5 bases). V was trimmed by 8 bases and J by 0 bases, leaving 11 bases between them. CDR3 length: 14 residues. Germline CDR1 reads MDHEN; CDR2 reads SYDVKM. CDR3 sequence reads: CASVWGYSNQPQHF. The CDR3 DNA sequence: TGTGCCAGCGTCTGGGGCTATAGCAATCAGCCCCAGCATTTT.